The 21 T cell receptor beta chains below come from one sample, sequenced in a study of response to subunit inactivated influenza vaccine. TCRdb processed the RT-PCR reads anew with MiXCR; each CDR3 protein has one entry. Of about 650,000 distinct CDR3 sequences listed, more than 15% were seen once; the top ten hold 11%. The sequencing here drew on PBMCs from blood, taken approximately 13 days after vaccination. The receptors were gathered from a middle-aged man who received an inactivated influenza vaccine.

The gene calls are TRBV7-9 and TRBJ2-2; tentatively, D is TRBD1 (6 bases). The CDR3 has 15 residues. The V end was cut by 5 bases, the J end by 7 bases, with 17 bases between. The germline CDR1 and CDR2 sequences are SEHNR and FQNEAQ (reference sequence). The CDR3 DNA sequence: TGTGCCAGCAGCGCGGATCAGGGGAGAGGCGGGGAGCTGTTTTTT. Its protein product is CASSADQGRGGELFF.

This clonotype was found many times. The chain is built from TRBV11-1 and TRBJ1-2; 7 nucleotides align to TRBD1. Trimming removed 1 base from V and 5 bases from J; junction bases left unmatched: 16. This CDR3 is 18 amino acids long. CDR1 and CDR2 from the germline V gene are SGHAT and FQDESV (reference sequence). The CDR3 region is CASSLVRGPGQSLYGYTF. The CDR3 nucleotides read TGTGCCAGCAGCTTAGTCCGGGGCCCGGGACAGTCGTTATATGGCTACACCTTC.

CDR3 in amino acids: CSVEGGHQETQYF. Here the CDR3 DNA reads TGCAGCGTTGAAGGGGGGCACCAAGAGACCCAGTACTTC. The rearrangement uses TRBV29-1 and TRBJ2-5, with D possibly matching TRBD1 (6 bases). V lost 1 base, J lost 0 bases, and 6 bases lay in between. CDR3 length equals 13 residues. Germline V gene data show CDR1 as SQVTM and CDR2 as ANQGSEA.

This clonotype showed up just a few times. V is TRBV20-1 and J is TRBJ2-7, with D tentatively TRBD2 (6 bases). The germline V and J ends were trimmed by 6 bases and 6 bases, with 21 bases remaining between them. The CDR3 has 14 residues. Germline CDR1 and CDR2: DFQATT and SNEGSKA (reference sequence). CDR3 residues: CSAIPGLKGLEQYF. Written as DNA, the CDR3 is TGCAGTGCGATCCCGGGACTTAAAGGCCTCGAGCAGTACTTC.

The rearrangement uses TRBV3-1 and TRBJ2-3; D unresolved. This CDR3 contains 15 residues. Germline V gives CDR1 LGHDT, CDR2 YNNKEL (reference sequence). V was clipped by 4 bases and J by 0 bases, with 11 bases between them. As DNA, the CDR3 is TGTGCCAGCAGCCCCCCGGCGGTAAGCACAGATACGCAGTATTTT. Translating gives CASSPPAVSTDTQYF.

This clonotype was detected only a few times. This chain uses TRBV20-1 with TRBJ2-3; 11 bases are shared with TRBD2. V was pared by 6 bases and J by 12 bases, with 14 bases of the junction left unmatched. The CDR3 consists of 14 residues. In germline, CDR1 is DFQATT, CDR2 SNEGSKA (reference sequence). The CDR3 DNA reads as TGCAGTGCCCCGCCCCATAGCGGGAGGGCTGCTCAGTATTTT. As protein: CSAPPHSGRAAQYF.

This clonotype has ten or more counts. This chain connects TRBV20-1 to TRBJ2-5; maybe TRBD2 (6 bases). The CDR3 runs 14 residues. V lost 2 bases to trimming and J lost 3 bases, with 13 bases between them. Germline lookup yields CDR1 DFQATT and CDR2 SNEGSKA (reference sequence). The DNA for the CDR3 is TGCAGTGCTAGATTGGGTTCGGGGGAAGAGACCCAGTACTTC. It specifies CSARLGSGEETQYF.

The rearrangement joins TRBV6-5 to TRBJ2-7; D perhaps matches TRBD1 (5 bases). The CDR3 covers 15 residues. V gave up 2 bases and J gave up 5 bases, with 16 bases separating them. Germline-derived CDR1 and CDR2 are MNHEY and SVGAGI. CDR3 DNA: TGTGCCAGCAGTTACCTCCAGGGCGCCAACAACGAGCAGTACTTC. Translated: CASSYLQGANNEQYF.

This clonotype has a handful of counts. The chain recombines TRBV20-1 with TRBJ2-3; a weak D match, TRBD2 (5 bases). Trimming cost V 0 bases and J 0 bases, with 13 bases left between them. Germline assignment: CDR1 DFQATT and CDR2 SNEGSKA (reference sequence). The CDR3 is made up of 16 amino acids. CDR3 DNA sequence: TGCAGTGCTAGAGATAAATCGGGATTAAGCACAGATACGCAGTATTTT. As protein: CSARDKSGLSTDTQYF.

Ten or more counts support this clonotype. CDR3 loop: CATALNADTQYF. The CDR3 nucleotides read TGTGCCACCGCCTTAAATGCGGATACGCAGTATTTT. The chain joins TRBV15 to TRBJ2-3; D gene uncertain. This CDR3 is 12 amino acids long. CDR1 LNHNV and CDR2 YYDKDF come from the germline V gene (reference sequence). The ends were cut back, 8 bases at V and 6 bases at J, with 12 bases in the middle. Full variable domain (remainder filled in from reference TRBV15 and TRBJ2-3): DAMVIQNPRYQVTQFGKPVTLSCSQTLNHNVMYWYQQKSSQAPKLLFHYYDKDFNNEADTPDNFQSRRPNTSFCFLDIRSPGLGDTAMYLCATALNADTQYFGPGTRLTVL.

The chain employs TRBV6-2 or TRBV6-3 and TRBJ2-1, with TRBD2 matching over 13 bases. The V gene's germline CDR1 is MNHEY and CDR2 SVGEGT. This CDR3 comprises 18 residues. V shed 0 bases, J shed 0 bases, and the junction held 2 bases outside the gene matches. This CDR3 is CASSYSRTSGSSYNEQFF. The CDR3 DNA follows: TGTGCCAGCAGTTACTCTAGGACTAGCGGGAGCTCCTACAATGAGCAGTTCTTC.

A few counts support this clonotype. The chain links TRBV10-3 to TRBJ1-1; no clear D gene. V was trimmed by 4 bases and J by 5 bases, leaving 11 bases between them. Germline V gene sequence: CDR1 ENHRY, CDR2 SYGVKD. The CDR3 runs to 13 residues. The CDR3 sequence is CAISGKSGTEAFF. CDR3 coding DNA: TGTGCCATCAGTGGTAAGAGTGGGACTGAAGCTTTCTTT.

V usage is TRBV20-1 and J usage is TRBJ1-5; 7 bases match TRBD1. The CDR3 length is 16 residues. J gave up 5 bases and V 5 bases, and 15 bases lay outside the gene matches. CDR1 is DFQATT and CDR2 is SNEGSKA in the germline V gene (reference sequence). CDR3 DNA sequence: TGCAGTGCTCTGAATTGGATGACAGGGTGGGATCAGCCCCAGCATTTT. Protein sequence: CSALNWMTGWDQPQHF.

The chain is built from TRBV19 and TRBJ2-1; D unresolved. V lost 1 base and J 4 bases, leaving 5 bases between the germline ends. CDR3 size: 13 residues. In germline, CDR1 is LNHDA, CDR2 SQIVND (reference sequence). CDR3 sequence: CASSIARYNEQFF. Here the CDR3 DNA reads TGTGCCAGTAGTATAGCCCGGTACAATGAGCAGTTCTTC.

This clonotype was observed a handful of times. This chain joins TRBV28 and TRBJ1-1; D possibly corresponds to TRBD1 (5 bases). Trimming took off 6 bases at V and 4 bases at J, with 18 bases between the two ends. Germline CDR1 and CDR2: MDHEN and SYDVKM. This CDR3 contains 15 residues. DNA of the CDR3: TGTGCCAGCAGCCAGCATGGGACGGCGGGCACTGAAGCTTTCTTT. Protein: CASSQHGTAGTEAFF. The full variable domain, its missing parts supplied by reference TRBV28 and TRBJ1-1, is DVKVTQSSRYLVKRTGEKVFLECVQDMDHENMFWYRQDPGLGLRLIYFSYDVKMKEKGDIPEGYSVSREKKERFSLILESASTNQTSMYLCASSQHGTAGTEAFFGQGTRLTVV.

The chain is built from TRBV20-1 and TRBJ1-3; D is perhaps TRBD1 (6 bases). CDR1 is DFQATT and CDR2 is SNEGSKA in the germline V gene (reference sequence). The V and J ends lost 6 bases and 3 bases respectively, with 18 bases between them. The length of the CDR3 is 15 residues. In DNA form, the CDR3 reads TGCAGTGCCCCTTCCCTCGGGACAAGTGGAAACACCATATATTTT. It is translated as CSAPSLGTSGNTIYF.

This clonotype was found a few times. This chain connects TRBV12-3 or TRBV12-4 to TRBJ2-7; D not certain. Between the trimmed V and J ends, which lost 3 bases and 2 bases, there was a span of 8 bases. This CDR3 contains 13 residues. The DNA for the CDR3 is TGTGCCAGCAGTTTCCCGCCCGCCTACGAGCAGTACTTC. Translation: CASSFPPAYEQYF.

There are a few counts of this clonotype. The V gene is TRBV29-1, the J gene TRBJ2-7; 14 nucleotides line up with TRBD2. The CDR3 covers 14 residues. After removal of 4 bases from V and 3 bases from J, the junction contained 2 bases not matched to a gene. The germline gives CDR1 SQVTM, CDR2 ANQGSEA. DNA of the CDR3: TGCAGCGTTGGCGGACTAGCGGGGGGCTACGAGCAGTACTTC. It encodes CSVGGLAGGYEQYF.

CDR3 in amino acids: CASSLRSGAKYNEQFF. CDR3 coding DNA: TGTGCCAGCAGCTTGAGGAGCGGGGCCAAGTACAATGAGCAGTTCTTC. The V and J genes are TRBV5-5 and TRBJ2-1; 7 bases agree with TRBD2. The CDR3 runs to 16 residues. Germline CDR1 and CDR2: SGHKS and YYEKEE (reference sequence). The ends lost 1 base at V and 4 bases at J; junction bases unmatched: 8. The full variable domain, completed using reference TRBV5-5 and TRBJ2-1, is DAGVTQSPTHLIKTRGQQVTLRCSPISGHKSVSWYQQVLGQGPQFIFQYYEKEERGRGNFPDRFSARQFPNYSSELNVNALLLGDSALYLCASSLRSGAKYNEQFFGPGTRLTVL.

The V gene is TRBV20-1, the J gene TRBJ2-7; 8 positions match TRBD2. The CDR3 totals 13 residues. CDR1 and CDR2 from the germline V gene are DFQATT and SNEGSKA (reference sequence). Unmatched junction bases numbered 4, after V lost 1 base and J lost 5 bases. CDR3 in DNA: TGCAGTGCTAGAGCGGGAGGGTACCACGAGCAGTACTTC. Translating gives CSARAGGYHEQYF.

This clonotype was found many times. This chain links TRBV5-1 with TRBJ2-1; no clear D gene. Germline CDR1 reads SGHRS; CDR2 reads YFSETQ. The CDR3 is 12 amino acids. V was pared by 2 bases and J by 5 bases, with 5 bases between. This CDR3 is CASSFQNNEQFF. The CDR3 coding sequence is TGCGCCAGCAGCTTCCAAAACAATGAGCAGTTCTTC.